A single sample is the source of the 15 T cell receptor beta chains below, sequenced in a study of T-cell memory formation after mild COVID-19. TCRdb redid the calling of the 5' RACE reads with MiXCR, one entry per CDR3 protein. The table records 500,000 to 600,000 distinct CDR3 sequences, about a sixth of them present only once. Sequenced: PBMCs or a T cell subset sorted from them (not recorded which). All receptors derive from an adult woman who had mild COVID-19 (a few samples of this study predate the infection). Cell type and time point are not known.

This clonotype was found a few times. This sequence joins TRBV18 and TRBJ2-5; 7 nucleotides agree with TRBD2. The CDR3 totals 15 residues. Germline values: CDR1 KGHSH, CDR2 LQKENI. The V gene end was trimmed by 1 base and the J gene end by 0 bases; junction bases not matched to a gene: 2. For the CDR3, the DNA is TGTGCCAGCTCACCACAGGGACTATACCAAGAGACCCAGTACTTC. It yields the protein CASSPQGLYQETQYF.

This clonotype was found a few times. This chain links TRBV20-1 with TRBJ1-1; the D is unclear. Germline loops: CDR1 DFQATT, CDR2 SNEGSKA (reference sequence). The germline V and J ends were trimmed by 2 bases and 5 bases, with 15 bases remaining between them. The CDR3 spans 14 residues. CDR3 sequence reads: CSARSPGRETEAFF. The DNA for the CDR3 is TGCAGTGCTAGATCTCCGGGGAGAGAGACTGAAGCTTTCTTT.

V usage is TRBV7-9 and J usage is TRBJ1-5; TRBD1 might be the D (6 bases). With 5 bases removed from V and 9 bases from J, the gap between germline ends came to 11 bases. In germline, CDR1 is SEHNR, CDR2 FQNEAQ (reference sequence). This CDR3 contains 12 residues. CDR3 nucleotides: TGTGCCAGCAGCCTCCGGGGGCGGCCCCAGCATTTT. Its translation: CASSLRGRPQHF.

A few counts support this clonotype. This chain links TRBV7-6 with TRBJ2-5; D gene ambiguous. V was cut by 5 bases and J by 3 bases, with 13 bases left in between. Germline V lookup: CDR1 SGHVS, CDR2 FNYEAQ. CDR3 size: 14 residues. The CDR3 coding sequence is TGTGCCAGCAGCAATCCGGGTTCCGAAGAGACCCAGTACTTC. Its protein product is CASSNPGSEETQYF.

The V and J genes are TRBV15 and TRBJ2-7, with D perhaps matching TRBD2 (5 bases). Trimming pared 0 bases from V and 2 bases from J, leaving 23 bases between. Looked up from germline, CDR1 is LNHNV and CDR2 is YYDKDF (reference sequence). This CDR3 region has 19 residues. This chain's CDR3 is CATSRDKLLDTALTYEQYF. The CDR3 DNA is TGTGCCACCAGCAGAGATAAGCTACTAGACACGGCCTTGACCTACGAGCAGTACTTC.

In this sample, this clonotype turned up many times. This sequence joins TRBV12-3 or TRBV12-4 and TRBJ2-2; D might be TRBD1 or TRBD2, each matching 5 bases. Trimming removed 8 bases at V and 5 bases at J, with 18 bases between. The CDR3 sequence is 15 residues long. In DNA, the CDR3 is TGTGCCAGCTCGCCGACAGACCGAGGGACCGGGGAGCTGTTTTTT. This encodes CASSPTDRGTGELFF.

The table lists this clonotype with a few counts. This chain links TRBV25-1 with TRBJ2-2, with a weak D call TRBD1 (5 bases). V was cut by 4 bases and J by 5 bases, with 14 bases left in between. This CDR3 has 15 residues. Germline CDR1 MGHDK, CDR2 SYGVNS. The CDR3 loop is CASSGYRRDTGELFF. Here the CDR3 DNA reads TGTGCCAGCAGTGGCTACCGCAGGGATACCGGGGAGCTGTTTTTT.

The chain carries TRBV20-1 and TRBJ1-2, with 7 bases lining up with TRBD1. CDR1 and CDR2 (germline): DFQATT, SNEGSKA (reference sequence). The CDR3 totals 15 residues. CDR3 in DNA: TGCAGGGCGGCAGGGGGACAGAGCTCATCCTATGGCTACACCTTC. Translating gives CRAAGGQSSSYGYTF.

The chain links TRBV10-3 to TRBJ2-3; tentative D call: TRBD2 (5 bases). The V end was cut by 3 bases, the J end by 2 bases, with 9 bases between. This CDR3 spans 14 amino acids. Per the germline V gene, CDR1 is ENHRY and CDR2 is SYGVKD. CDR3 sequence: CAISDPGSTDTQYF. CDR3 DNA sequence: TGTGCCATCAGTGATCCGGGATCCACAGATACGCAGTATTTT.

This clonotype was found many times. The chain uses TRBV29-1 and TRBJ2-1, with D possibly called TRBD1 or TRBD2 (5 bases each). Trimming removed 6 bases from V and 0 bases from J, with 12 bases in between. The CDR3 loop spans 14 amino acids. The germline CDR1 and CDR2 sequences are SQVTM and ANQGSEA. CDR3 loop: CSVLGTTSYNEQFF. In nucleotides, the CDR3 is TGCAGCGTCCTCGGGACCACCTCCTACAATGAGCAGTTCTTC.

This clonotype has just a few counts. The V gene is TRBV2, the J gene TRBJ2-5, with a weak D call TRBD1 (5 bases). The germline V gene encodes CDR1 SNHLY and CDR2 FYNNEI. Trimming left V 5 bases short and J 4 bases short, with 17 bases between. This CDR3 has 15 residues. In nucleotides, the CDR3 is TGTGCCAGCAGTACATATGAAGGGGTTGGAGAGACCCAGTACTTC. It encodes CASSTYEGVGETQYF.

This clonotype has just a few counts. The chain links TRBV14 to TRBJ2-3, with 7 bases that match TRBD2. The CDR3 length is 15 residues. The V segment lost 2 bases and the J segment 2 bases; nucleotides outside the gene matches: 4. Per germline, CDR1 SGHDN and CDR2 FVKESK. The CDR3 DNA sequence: TGTGCCAGCAGCCAATTAGCGGGCAACACAGATACGCAGTATTTT. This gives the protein CASSQLAGNTDTQYF.

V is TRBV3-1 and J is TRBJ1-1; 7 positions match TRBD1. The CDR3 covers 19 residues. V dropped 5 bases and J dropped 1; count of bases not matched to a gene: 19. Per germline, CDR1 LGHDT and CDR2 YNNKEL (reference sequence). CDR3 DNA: TGTGCCAGCAGCTCTACAAGGAGTACAGGGGCGGGTTGGAACACTGAAGCTTTCTTT. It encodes CASSSTRSTGAGWNTEAFF.

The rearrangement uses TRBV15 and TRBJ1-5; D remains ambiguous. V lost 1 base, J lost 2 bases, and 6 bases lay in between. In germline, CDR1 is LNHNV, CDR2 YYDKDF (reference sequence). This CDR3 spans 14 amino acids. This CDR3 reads CATSRVFGNQPQHF. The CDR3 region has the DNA TGTGCCACCAGCAGAGTTTTCGGCAATCAGCCCCAGCATTTT.

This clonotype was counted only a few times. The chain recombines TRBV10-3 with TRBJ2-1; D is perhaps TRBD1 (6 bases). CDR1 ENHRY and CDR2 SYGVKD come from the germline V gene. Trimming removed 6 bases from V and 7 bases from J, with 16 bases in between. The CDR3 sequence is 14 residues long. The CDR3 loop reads CAIRGAGVRNEQFF. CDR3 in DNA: TGTGCCATCAGAGGGGCAGGGGTGAGGAATGAGCAGTTCTTC.